This T cell receptor (beta chain) was captured by sequencing in a study of blood T cell repertoires in COVID-19. Study-wide background: Both acute and convalescent COVID-19 samples were obtained from the United States, Italy and Spain.

How the authors handled the data: Amplifying reference gene primers gave estimates of nucleated cell counts. Here immunoSEQ multiplex PCR was the method, and the copy in TCRdb shows in-frame clones only, minus some. D and trimming were read from the DNA, whereas the V and J calls and clone size are those reported in that table. Of approximately 300,000 clones in the sample, around 86% were seen once. The cohort comprised adults aged roughly 18 to 95 years residing in approximately 25 US areas. Participant-given clinical history determined each cohort assignment. This clone occurred once. Germline V gives CDR1 SGDLS, CDR2 YYNGEE. Trimming took 4 bases from V and 4 from J; bases not matched to a gene: 10. The CDR3 extends over 15 amino acids.

Sequencing used PBMCs or T cells enriched from blood (not recorded which). This clonotype originated in a woman aged 18-30 years who had recovered from COVID-19. The V call is TRBV9, the J call TRBJ1-2; 7 bases agree with TRBD1. CDR3 bases: TGTGCCAGCAGCAAAAAGTTCCGGGACAGCTATGGCTACACCTTC. As protein: CASSKKFRDSYGYTF.